This T cell receptor (beta chain) is from a study of OX40 agonist ivuxolimab in advanced cancers. Turning to the study itself: The patients' treatment was ivuxolimab, an agonistic anti-OX40 (CD134) antibody. A male proportion of about 80% was recorded, with mean age around 64 years and range roughly 20 to 90. Three patients, one with hepatocellular carcinoma and two with cutaneous melanoma, achieved partial responses. Study-level results: CD8+ T cells (on average) carried more expanded clones than CD4+ T cells.

TCRdb keeps only in-frame clones here, not all; method: immunoSEQ multiplex PCR. This table has just under 65,000 clones, 85% to 90% appearing once. V was shortened by 0 bases and J by 4 bases, with 5 bases between the two germline ends. The CDR3 sequence is 13 residues long. Regarding this clone: Antigen specificity is unknown.

The starting material was CD4+ or CD8+ T cells sorted from blood, obtained in a trial of the OX40 agonist ivuxolimab. The TCR originated in an adult with an advanced solid tumor such as melanoma, head and neck, liver or kidney cancer. The chain has TRBV5-3 and TRBJ1-5, with unresolved D. TRBV5-3 is reported as an ORF; its role is uncertain. This chain's CDR3 is CARSLAGNQPQHF. CDR3 bases: TGTGCCAGAAGCTTGGCTGGGAATCAGCCCCAGCATTTT.